This is a list of T cell receptor beta chains from one sample in a study of shared clonotypes between healthy human individuals. Generated by immunoSEQ multiplex PCR, the TCRdb table keeps only in-frame clones and is missing some. The sample holds roughly 2.1 million clones, about 93% seen once. The sample comprised naive CD8+ T cells from PBMCs. The receptor set was obtained from a young man in good health. Some clones in this sample may be carry-over from other donors' samples. The CDR3 runs from the conserved cysteine through the conserved F or W. A D gene is named only where the DNA matches it firmly. Some rows have no size entry. The others give once, few or many, or a class for an expanded clone.

v_call	d_call	cdr3_length	clone_size	j_call	cdr3_nt	cdr3_aa
TRBV30	TRBD2	15	NA	TRBJ2-7	TGTGCCTGGAGCCGAGACAGCGGGATTGTAGACGAGCAGTACTTC	CAWSRDSGIVDEQYF
TRBV9	NA	16	NA	TRBJ1-1	TGTGCCAGCAGCCCTTTGGTAGGTCTTACGAACACTGAAGCTTTCTTT	CASSPLVGLTNTEAFF
TRBV7-8	TRBD2	13	NA	TRBJ2-7	TGTGCCAGCAGCCTGAGAGCGGGGTACGAGCAGTACTTC	CASSLRAGYEQYF
TRBV4-2	NA	17	NA	TRBJ2-2	TGTGCCAGCAGCCGTCGCCGAGTTGGTCTGGACACCGGGGAGCTGTTTTTT	CASSRRRVGLDTGELFF
TRBV5-1	TRBD1	14	NA	TRBJ1-1	TGCGCCAGCAGCCTGGGACAGGGATGGACTGAAGCTTTCTTT	CASSLGQGWTEAFF
TRBV27	TRBD2	16	NA	TRBJ2-7	TGTGCCAGCAGTCCGCGGGGAGCGGGAGGACGCTACGAGCAGTACTTC	CASSPRGAGGRYEQYF
TRBV5-1	NA	17	NA	TRBJ1-1	TGCGCCAGCAGCTGGGCGGGGTCCAGGGCGCGAGGGTCTGAAGCTTTCTTT	CASSWAGSRARGSEAFF
TRBV6-5	NA	14	NA	TRBJ1-4	TGTGCCAGCAGTTACTGGGGGGGTAATGAAAAACTGTTTTTT	CASSYWGGNEKLFF
TRBV5-4	NA	18	NA	TRBJ1-1	TGTGCCAGCAGCTTGGCCGGGCTCGAAGGGACAATGAACACTGAAGCTTTCTTT	CASSLAGLEGTMNTEAFF
TRBV9	NA	16	NA	TRBJ2-5	TGTGCCAGCAGCGTAGAGGGGGGGGCGCCCGGAGAGACCCAGTACTTC	CASSVEGGAPGETQYF
TRBV27	NA	14	once	TRBJ2-1	TGTGCCAGCCTATCCCCGGCCTCCTACAATGAGCAGTTCTTC	CASLSPASYNEQFF
TRBV7-9	NA	13	NA	TRBJ2-7	TGTGCCAGCAGCTTACCGGCAACCTACGAGCAGTACTTC	CASSLPATYEQYF
TRBV29-1	NA	14	NA	TRBJ2-3	TGCAGCGTTGTTGGGTGGGGAAGCACAGATACGCAGTATTTT	CSVVGWGSTDTQYF
TRBV6-1	NA	14	NA	TRBJ2-7	TGTGCCAGCTCCGATCGGATTGGGGGACTGGAGCAGTACTTC	CASSDRIGGLEQYF
TRBV7-2	TRBD1	14	NA	TRBJ2-7	TGTGCCAGCAACAAAAGAGAGACAGGGTTCGAGCAGTACTTC	CASNKRETGFEQYF
TRBV28	NA	14	NA	TRBJ1-3	TGTGCCAGCAGTTTACACAGGGCTGGAAACACCATATATTTT	CASSLHRAGNTIYF
TRBV27	NA	16	NA	TRBJ2-1	TGTGCCAGCAGCTTAAAGGAGGGAGGTAACTACAATGAGCAGTTCTTC	CASSLKEGGNYNEQFF
TRBV29-1	NA	15	NA	TRBJ2-7	TGCAGCGTTGAAGGCGGGTACGGTCCGCGGGGTGAGCAGTACTTC	CSVEGGYGPRGEQYF
TRBV28	NA	15	NA	TRBJ2-7	TGTGCCAGCAGTGGGCTGTACGACAGCCTCTACGAGCAGTACTTC	CASSGLYDSLYEQYF
TRBV27	NA	16	NA	TRBJ2-1	TGTGCCAGCAGTTCTTCTTACGACCGGGCCGTCAATGAGCAGTTCTTC	CASSSSYDRAVNEQFF
TRBV7-9	TRBD1	17	once	TRBJ2-5	TGTGCCAGCAGCAACCGCGCCCAACAGGGGCCCCAAGAGACCCAGTACTTC	CASSNRAQQGPQETQYF
TRBV27	TRBD2	16	NA	TRBJ2-5	TGTGCCAGCAGTTCGGGACTAGCGGGGCTTAAAGAGACCCAGTACTTC	CASSSGLAGLKETQYF
TRBV5-8	TRBD1	17	once	TRBJ1-1	TGTGCCAGCAGCTGGGTGTCGGGACAGGTGAGATTCCCTGAAGCTTTCTTT	CASSWVSGQVRFPEAFF
TRBV7-6	TRBD1	15	once	TRBJ1-3	TGTGCCAGCAGCTTAGCTGGACAGGGTGGAAACACCATATATTTT	CASSLAGQGGNTIYF
TRBV29-1	NA	17	NA	TRBJ1-2	TGCAGCGTCCCCGGGTGGGCGGATCACCCCCCTAACTATGGCTACACCTTC	CSVPGWADHPPNYGYTF
TRBV27	TRBD1	13	NA	TRBJ1-2	TGTGCCAGCAGTTTGGGACAGACCTATGGCTACACCTTC	CASSLGQTYGYTF
TRBV28	TRBD2	18	NA	TRBJ2-1	TGTGCCAGCAGTTTCCCTTCGGGCGGGGGGAGCTCCTACAATGAGCAGTTCTTC	CASSFPSGGGSSYNEQFF
TRBV7-9	TRBD1	18	NA	TRBJ1-2	TGTGCCAGCAGCCACTCCCTATCCGACAGGGCAACTAACTATGGCTACACCTTC	CASSHSLSDRATNYGYTF
TRBV27	NA	12	NA	TRBJ1-2	TGTGCCAGCGGCCTCAGGGCCAATGGCTACACCTTC	CASGLRANGYTF
TRBV19	NA	14	NA	TRBJ2-1	TGTGCCAGTAGTGGCAGGACGGTTTACAATGAGCAGTTCTTC	CASSGRTVYNEQFF
TRBV5-1	NA	14	NA	TRBJ1-2	TGCGCCAGCAGCTTGGACCCTGGGGGGTATGGCTACACCTTC	CASSLDPGGYGYTF
TRBV28	NA	15	NA	TRBJ2-2	TGTGCCAGCAGTCCCAACGGGGAGAACACCGGGGAGCTGTTTTTT	CASSPNGENTGELFF
TRBV10-3	TRBD2	15	NA	TRBJ2-1	TGTGCCATCAGTGAGTCTAGCGGGCGCTACAATGAGCAGTTCTTC	CAISESSGRYNEQFF
TRBV19	TRBD1	13	NA	TRBJ1-5	TGTGCCAGCACGACAGGGGGCTTTCAGCCCCAGCATTTT	CASTTGGFQPQHF
TRBV9	NA	16	NA	TRBJ2-1	TGTGCCAGCAGCCCCGTAGGGAAGCGCTTATACAATGAGCAGTTCTTC	CASSPVGKRLYNEQFF
TRBV19	NA	13	NA	TRBJ2-2	TGTGCCAGTAGTATTCCGGGAGACGGGGAGCTGTTTTTT	CASSIPGDGELFF
TRBV9	TRBD2	17	NA	TRBJ2-1	TGTGCCAGCAGCGGAAACCCGGTAGCGGGGGGCTTCAATGAGCAGTTCTTC	CASSGNPVAGGFNEQFF
TRBV28	NA	13	NA	TRBJ2-7	TGTGCCAGCACCCCAGGGTTGAGCTACGAGCAGTACTTC	CASTPGLSYEQYF
TRBV19	TRBD2	16	NA	TRBJ2-1	TGTGCCAGTAGTATCATGGGGGGGGTTTCGGTGAATGAGCAGTTCTTC	CASSIMGGVSVNEQFF
TRBV28	NA	13	NA	TRBJ2-7	TGTGCCAGCGCCCCGGAACGGAACTACGAGCAGTACTTC	CASAPERNYEQYF
TRBV29-1	NA	15	NA	TRBJ2-7	TGCAGCGTAGGGGGGGTCGCGGTGCCTTCCTACGAGCAGTACTTC	CSVGGVAVPSYEQYF
TRBV5-1	TRBD1	14	NA	TRBJ1-1	TGCGCCAGCAGCTCGACAGGGGTGGGCACTGAAGCTTTCTTT	CASSSTGVGTEAFF
TRBV27	NA	14	NA	TRBJ2-6	TGTGCCAGCAGTCCCCGCGTGGGGGCCAACGTCCTGACTTTC	CASSPRVGANVLTF
TRBV28	TRBD1	13	NA	TRBJ2-7	TGTGCCACCCGGACAGGGATCCAAAACGAGCAGTACTTC	CATRTGIQNEQYF
TRBV4-2	NA	13	few	TRBJ1-2	TGTGCCAGCAGCCAAGTTCTTGGAGGAGGCTACACCTTC	CASSQVLGGGYTF
TRBV5-1	TRBD2	18	NA	TRBJ2-3	TGCGCCAGCAGCTTGGCCCTGATACTAGCGGGAGGGACAGATACGCAGTATTTT	CASSLALILAGGTDTQYF